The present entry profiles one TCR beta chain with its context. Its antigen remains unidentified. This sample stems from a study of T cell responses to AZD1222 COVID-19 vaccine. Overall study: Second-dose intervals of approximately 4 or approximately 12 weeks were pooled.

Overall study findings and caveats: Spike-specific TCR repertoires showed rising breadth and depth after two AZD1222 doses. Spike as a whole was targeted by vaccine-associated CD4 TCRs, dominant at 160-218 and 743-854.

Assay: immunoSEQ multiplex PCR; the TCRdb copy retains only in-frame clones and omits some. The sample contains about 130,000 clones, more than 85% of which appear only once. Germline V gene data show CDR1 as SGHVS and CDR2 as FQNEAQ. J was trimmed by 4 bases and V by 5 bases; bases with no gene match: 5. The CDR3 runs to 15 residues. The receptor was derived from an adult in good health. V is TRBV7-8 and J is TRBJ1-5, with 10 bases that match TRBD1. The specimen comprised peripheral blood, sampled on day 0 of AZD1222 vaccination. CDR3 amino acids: CASSTRTGGNQPQHF. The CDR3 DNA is TGTGCCAGCAGCACCCGGACAGGGGGGAATCAGCCCCAGCATTTT.